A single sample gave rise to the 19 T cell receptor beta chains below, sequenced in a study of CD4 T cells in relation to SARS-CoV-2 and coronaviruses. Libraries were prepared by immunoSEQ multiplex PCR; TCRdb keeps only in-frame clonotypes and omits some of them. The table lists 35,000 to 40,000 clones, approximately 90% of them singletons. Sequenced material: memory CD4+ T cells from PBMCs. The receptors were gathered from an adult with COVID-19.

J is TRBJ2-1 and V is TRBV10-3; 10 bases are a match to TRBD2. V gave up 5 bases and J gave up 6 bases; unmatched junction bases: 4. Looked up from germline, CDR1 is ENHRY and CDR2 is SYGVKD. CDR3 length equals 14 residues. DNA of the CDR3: TGTGCCATCAGTCGGACTAGCGGAGTCAATGAGCAGTTCTTC. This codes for CAISRTSGVNEQFF.

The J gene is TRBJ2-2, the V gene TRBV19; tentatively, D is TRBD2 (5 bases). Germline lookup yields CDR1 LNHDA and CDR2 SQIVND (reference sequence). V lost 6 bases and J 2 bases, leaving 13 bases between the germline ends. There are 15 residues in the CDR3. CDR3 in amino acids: CASSLIPGNTGELFF. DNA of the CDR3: TGTGCCAGTAGCCTAATCCCGGGAAACACCGGGGAGCTGTTTTTT.

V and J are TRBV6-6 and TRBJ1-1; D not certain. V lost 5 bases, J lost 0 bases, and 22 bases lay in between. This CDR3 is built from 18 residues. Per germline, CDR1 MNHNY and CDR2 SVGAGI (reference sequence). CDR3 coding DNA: TGTGCCAGCAGTCCCGTTGGTAGGCTGAGCCTTATGAACACTGAAGCTTTCTTT. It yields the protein CASSPVGRLSLMNTEAFF.

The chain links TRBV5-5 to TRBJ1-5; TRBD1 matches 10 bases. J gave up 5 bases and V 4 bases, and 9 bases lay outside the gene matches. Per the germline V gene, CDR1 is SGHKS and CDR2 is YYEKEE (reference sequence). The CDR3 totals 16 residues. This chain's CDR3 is CASSRAGTGAHQPQHF. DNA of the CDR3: TGTGCCAGCAGCAGAGCCGGGACAGGGGCGCATCAGCCCCAGCATTTT.

The CDR3 sequence is CASSYADRGHRVKLFF. In DNA, the CDR3 is TGTGCCAGCAGTTACGCAGACAGGGGGCATCGCGTAAAACTGTTTTTT. The chain uses TRBV6-6 and TRBJ1-4; 10 bases are shared with TRBD1. Germline lookup yields CDR1 MNHNY and CDR2 SVGAGI (reference sequence). J gave up 10 bases and V 2 bases, and 10 bases lay outside the gene matches. This CDR3 is built from 16 residues.

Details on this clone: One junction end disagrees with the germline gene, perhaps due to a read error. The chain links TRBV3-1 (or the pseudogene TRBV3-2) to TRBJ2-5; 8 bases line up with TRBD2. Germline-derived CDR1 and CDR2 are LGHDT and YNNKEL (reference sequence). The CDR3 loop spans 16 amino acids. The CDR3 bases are TGTGCCAGCACCCAATGGCTTAGCGGGGAGTCGGAGACCCAGTACTTC. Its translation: CASTQWLSGESETQYF.

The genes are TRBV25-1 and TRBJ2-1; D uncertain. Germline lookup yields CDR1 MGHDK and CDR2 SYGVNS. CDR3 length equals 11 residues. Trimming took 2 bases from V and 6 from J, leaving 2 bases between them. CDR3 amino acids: CASSEINEQFF. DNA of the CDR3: TGTGCCAGCAGTGAAATCAATGAGCAGTTCTTC.

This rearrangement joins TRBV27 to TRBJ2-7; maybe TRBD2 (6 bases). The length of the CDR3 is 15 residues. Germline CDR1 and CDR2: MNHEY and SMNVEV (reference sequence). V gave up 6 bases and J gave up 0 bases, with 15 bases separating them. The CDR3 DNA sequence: TGTGCCAGCAGGACGTGGGGGGTCCGCTCCTACGAGCAGTACTTC. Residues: CASRTWGVRSYEQYF.

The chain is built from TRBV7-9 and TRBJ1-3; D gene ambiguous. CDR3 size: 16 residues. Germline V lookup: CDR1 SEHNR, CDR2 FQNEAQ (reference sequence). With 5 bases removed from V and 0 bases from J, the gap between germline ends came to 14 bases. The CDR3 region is CASSTGEAVSGNTIYF. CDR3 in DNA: TGTGCCAGCAGCACTGGGGAGGCAGTCTCTGGAAACACCATATATTTT.

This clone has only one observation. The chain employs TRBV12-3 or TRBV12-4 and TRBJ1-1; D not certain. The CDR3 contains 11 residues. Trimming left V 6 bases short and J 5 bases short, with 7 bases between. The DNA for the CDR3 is TGTGCCAGCAGGGAGAGGACTGAAGCTTTCTTT. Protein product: CASRERTEAFF.

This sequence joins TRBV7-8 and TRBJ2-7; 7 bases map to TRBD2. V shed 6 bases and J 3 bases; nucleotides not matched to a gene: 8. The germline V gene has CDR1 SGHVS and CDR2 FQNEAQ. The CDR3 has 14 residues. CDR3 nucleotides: TGTGCCAGCAGGCCTAGCGGAACGAGCTACGAGCAGTACTTC. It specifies CASRPSGTSYEQYF.

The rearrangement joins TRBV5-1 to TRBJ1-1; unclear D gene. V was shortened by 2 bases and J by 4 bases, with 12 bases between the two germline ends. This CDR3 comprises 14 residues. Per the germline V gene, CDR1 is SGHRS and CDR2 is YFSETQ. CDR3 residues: CASSFKNLGTEAFF. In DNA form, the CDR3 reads TGCGCCAGCAGCTTTAAGAATCTGGGCACTGAAGCTTTCTTT.

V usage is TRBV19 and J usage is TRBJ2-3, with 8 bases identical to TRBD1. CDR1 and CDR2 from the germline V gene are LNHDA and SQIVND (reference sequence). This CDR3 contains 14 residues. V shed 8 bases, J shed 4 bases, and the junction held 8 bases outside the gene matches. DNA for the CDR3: TGTGCCAGTCGGCTCAGGGGGCAAGCAGATACGCAGTATTTT. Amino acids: CASRLRGQADTQYF.

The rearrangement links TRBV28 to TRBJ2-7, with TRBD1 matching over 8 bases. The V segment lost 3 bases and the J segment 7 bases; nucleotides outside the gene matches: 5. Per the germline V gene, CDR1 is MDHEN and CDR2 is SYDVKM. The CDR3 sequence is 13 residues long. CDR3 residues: CASSFWDRSEQYF. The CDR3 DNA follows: TGTGCCAGCAGTTTTTGGGACAGGTCAGAGCAGTACTTC. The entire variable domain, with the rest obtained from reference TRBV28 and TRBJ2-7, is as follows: DVKVTQSSRYLVKRTGEKVFLECVQDMDHENMFWYRQDPGLGLRLIYFSYDVKMKEKGDIPEGYSVSREKKERFSLILESASTNQTSMYLCASSFWDRSEQYFGPGTRLTVT.

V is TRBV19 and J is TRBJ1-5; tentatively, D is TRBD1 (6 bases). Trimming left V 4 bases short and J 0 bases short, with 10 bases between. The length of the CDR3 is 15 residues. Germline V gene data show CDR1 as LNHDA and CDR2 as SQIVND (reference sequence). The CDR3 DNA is TGTGCCAGTAGTAAGGGGGGCGATAGCAATCAGCCCCAGCATTTT. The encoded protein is CASSKGGDSNQPQHF.

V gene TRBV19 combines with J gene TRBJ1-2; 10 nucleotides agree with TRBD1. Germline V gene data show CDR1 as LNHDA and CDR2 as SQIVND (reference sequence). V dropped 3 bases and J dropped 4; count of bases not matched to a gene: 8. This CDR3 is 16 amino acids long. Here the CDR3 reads CASSMSTGGGSYGYTF. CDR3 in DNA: TGTGCCAGTAGTATGTCGACAGGGGGCGGTAGCTATGGCTACACCTTC.

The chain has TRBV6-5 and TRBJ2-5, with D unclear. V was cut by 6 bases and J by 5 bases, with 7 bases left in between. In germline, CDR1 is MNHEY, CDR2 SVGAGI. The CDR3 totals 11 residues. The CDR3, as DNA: TGTGCCAGCAGATTAGCCGAGACCCAGTACTTC. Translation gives CASRLAETQYF.

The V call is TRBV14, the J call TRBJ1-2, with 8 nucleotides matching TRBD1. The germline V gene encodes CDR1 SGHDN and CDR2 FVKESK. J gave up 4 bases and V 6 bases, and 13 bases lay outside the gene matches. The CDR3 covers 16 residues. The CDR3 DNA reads TGTGCCAGCAGTTTAACCGGGACAGGCTCTGGCTATGGCTACACCTTC. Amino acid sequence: CASSLTGTGSGYGYTF.

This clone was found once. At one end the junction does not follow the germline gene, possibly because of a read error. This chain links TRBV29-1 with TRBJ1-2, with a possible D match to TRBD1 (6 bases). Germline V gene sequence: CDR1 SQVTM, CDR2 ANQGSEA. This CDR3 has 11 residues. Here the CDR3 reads CSVEFGGRASF. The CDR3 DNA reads TGCAGCGTTGAATTTGGGGGGCGGGCTTCCTTC.